A selection of T cell receptor beta chains follows, all from one sample in a study of graft-versus-host responses after intestinal transplantation. TCRdb's copy holds only in-frame clones and misses some; the assay was immunoSEQ multiplex PCR. This table holds roughly 60,000 clones, over 85% found once. The specimen comprised PBMCs, sampled 26 days after transplant. The source of these receptors is a human patient who received an intestinal transplant, so some T cells may come from the graft donor. Each CDR3 is given with its conserved first and last residue. D genes are given only for firm matches. Clone size is not always given. Where it is, it says once, few, many or a class for expanded clones.

NA	TRBV2	TRBJ1-2	NA	CASSEVTLGGRANYGYTF	TGTGCCAGCAGTGAGGTTACGCTGGGCGGGCGGGCTAACTATGGCTACACCTTC
TRBD2	TRBV6-5	TRBJ2-2	NA	CASTLAGDGTGELFF	TGTGCCAGCACCCTAGCGGGAGACGGCACCGGGGAGCTGTTTTTT
NA	TRBV29-1	TRBJ2-5	NA	CSVEDLRLGVVETQYF	TGCAGCGTTGAAGATCTCCGACTAGGGGTGGTTGAGACCCAGTACTTC
TRBD2	TRBV5-1	TRBJ2-1	once	CASSVGTSGYNEQFF	TGCGCCAGCAGCGTAGGGACTAGCGGCTACAATGAGCAGTTCTTC
TRBD2	TRBV6-5	TRBJ2-7	NA	CASSRGTSPYYEQYF	TGTGCCAGCAGCCGCGGGACTAGCCCGTATTACGAGCAGTACTTC
TRBD1	TRBV28	TRBJ2-1	NA	CASSWGTGQYEQFF	TGTGCCAGCAGTTGGGGGACAGGACAATATGAGCAGTTCTTC
TRBD2	TRBV4-1	TRBJ2-3	NA	CASSHLAGGTDTQYF	TGCGCCAGCAGCCACCTAGCGGGAGGCACAGATACGCAGTATTTT
NA	TRBV2	TRBJ1-1	NA	CASSPLSTGRNTEAFF	TGTGCCAGCAGCCCCCTTTCGACAGGAAGGAACACTGAAGCTTTCTTT
TRBD1	TRBV5-6	TRBJ1-2	few	CASSSDRGVSNYGYTF	TGTGCCAGCAGCTCGGACAGGGGGGTATCTAACTATGGCTACACCTTC
TRBD1	TRBV6-4	TRBJ2-2	NA	CASSFRTGDTGELFF	TGTGCCAGCAGTTTTCGGACAGGGGACACCGGGGAGCTGTTTTTT
TRBD1	TRBV11-1	TRBJ1-3	few	CASSLTGVGGGNTIYF	TGTGCCAGCAGCTTGACAGGGGTCGGAGGAGGAAACACCATATATTTT
NA	TRBV13	TRBJ1-1	NA	CASSHGGTEAFF	TGTGCCAGCAGCCACGGAGGGACTGAAGCTTTCTTT
TRBD2	TRBV5-8	TRBJ2-2	NA	CASSQSRGGIAGELFF	TGTGCCAGCAGCCAATCGCGGGGGGGCATAGCCGGGGAGCTGTTTTTT
NA	TRBV11-3	TRBJ2-5	NA	CASRLPTAWYQETQYF	TGTGCCAGCAGATTACCGACAGCCTGGTACCAAGAGACCCAGTACTTC
NA	TRBV10-1	TRBJ2-1	NA	CASSGVTRGGGEQFF	TGCGCCAGCAGTGGCGTAACTAGGGGGGGTGGTGAGCAGTTCTTC
TRBD1	TRBV28	TRBJ1-2	NA	CASSFLDRDRYGYTF	TGTGCCAGCAGTTTCCTTGACAGGGATCGCTATGGCTACACCTTC
NA	TRBV5-1	TRBJ2-5	NA	CASSLTGKQETQYF	TGCGCCAGCAGCCTTACAGGGAAGCAAGAGACCCAGTACTTC
TRBD2	TRBV5-6	TRBJ2-2	NA	CASSLLGLADRTGTGELFF	TGTGCCAGCAGCTTGTTGGGACTAGCGGATCGAACGGGCACCGGGGAGCTGTTTTTT
TRBD2	TRBV7-2	TRBJ2-2	NA	CASSLPAAGFGGRTGELFF	TGTGCCAGCAGCCTCCCGGCAGCGGGGTTCGGCGGTCGGACCGGGGAGCTGTTTTTT
TRBD1	TRBV6-5	TRBJ1-2	few	CASADGDRVHYGYTF	TGCGCCAGTGCCGACGGGGACAGGGTGCACTATGGCTACACCTTC
TRBD1	TRBV6-1	TRBJ1-5	NA	CASSEDGTGAFNQPQHF	TGTGCCAGCAGTGAAGATGGGACAGGGGCTTTCAATCAGCCCCAGCATTTT
NA	TRBV30	TRBJ1-1	NA	CAWRPGTEAFF	TGTGCCTGGAGACCGGGCACTGAAGCTTTCTTT
NA	TRBV7-6	TRBJ1-1	NA	CASSLGLSNTEAFF	TGTGCCAGCAGCTTGGGGCTGAGCAACACTGAAGCTTTCTTT
NA	TRBV27	TRBJ2-3	NA	CASSLSILLDTQYF	TGTGCCAGCAGTTTATCCATCTTACTAGATACGCAGTATTTT
NA	TRBV9	TRBJ1-3	once	CASSPREPSGNTIYF	TGTGCCAGCAGCCCACGGGAGCCCTCTGGAAACACCATATATTTT
NA	TRBV6-6	TRBJ1-2	NA	CASSLRGGEYGYTF	TGTGCCAGCAGTCTTCGAGGGGGGGAGTATGGCTACACCTTC
TRBD2	TRBV28	TRBJ2-5	NA	CASKTKLAGGRRRETQYF	TGTGCCAGCAAGACGAAACTAGCGGGGGGCCGACGGCGGGAGACCCAGTACTTC
TRBD1	TRBV10-3	TRBJ1-2	once	CAISEAGGSYGYTF	TGTGCCATCAGTGAGGCAGGGGGATCCTATGGCTACACCTTC
TRBD1	TRBV6-1	TRBJ1-1	NA	CASSDDRDGAFF	TGTGCCAGCAGTGACGACAGGGATGGGGCTTTCTTT
NA	TRBV7-9	TRBJ1-3	NA	CASSPGDPGNTIYF	TGTGCCAGCAGCCCAGGTGATCCTGGAAACACCATATATTTT
NA	TRBV5-6	TRBJ1-6	NA	CASSLGPGVGSPLHF	TGTGCCAGCAGCTTGGGGCCAGGGGTGGGTTCACCCCTCCACTTT
TRBD1	TRBV7-8	TRBJ2-3	NA	CASSLKQGYTDTQYF	TGTGCCAGCAGCTTAAAACAGGGGTACACAGATACGCAGTATTTT
NA	TRBV5-1	TRBJ2-5	NA	CASGEAGSTGETQYF	TGCGCCAGCGGTGAGGCGGGATCCACGGGAGAGACCCAGTACTTC
NA	TRBV7-3	TRBJ1-1	once	CASSPWPNTEAFF	TGTGCCAGCAGCCCCTGGCCCAACACTGAAGCTTTCTTT
TRBD1	TRBV5-1	TRBJ2-2	once	CASSLAYRGRGTGELFF	TGCGCCAGCAGCTTGGCCTACAGGGGTCGTGGCACCGGGGAGCTGTTTTTT
TRBD2	TRBV7-6	TRBJ2-3	NA	CASSNSGGPTDTQYF	TGTGCCAGCAGCAACAGCGGGGGGCCAACAGATACGCAGTATTTT
NA	TRBV28	TRBJ2-4	once	CASSSTGLLAKNIQYF	TGTGCCAGCAGTTCAACAGGTCTCCTAGCCAAAAACATTCAGTACTTC
TRBD1	TRBV7-9	TRBJ1-2	NA	CASSLKGAQYGYTF	TGTGCCAGCAGCCTAAAGGGGGCTCAGTATGGCTACACCTTC
NA	TRBV4-1	TRBJ2-2	NA	CASSQVRGNTGELFF	TGCGCCAGCAGCCAAGTTCGGGGGAACACCGGGGAGCTGTTTTTT
NA	TRBV21-1	TRBJ2-7	medium-sized	CASSKAGAVDGEQYF	TGTGCCAGCAGCAAAGCGGGGGCGGTCGACGGGGAGCAGTACTTC
NA	TRBV4-2	TRBJ1-1	NA	CASSQEEGNLGTEAFF	TGTGCCAGCAGCCAAGAGGAGGGGAACTTGGGCACTGAAGCTTTCTTT
NA	TRBV28	TRBJ2-6	NA	CASSLETGTGGANVLTF	TGTGCCAGCAGTTTAGAAACGGGAACTGGGGGGGCCAACGTCCTGACTTTC